What follows describes a single T cell receptor beta chain. The antigen is undetermined. Mismatch with germline at one junction end may stem from a read error. The sample comes from a study of T cells in pancreatic ductal adenocarcinoma. Surgery without prior neoadjuvant therapy was the treatment of the selected pancreatic ductal adenocarcinoma patients. General study points: No significant tumor-blood clonality difference; means were about 0.11 and 0.072. Results skew toward the minority of patients with early-stage disease. Compared with tumor, blood showed more total productive templates and about 8-fold more clonotypes.

Here immunoSEQ multiplex PCR was the method, and the copy in TCRdb shows in-frame clones only, minus some. The sample holds approximately 12,000 clones, approximately 90% seen once. The specimen was PBMCs. The sequence was collected from a human donor with pancreatic ductal adenocarcinoma.

The CDR3 region is CASSKNSRQGGIF. CDR3 bases: TGCGCCAGCAGCAAAAATTCAAGACAGGGGGGGATCTTC. This chain joins TRBV5-1 and TRBJ2-1, with 9 bases lining up with TRBD1. This CDR3 has 13 amino acids. Germline-derived CDR1 and CDR2 are SGHRS and YFSETQ. Combining the CDR3 with reference TRBV5-1 and TRBJ2-1 gives the whole variable domain KAGVTQTPRYLIKTRGQQVTLSCSPISGHRSVSWYQQTPGQGLQFLFEYFSETQRNKGNFPGRFSGRQFSNSRSEMNVSTLELGDSALYLCASSKNSRQGGIFGPGTRLTVL.